The rows below give T cell receptor beta chains drawn from one sample of a study of technical replicates of blood from a few donors. This table comes from immunoSEQ multiplex PCR, and its TCRdb copy is limited to in-frame clones, with some not included. Of 75,000 to 100,000 clones listed, under 95% are singletons. The sequencing input was T cells isolated from PBMCs. The origin of the receptors is a human donor in good health. The CDR3 runs from the conserved cysteine through the conserved F or W. D genes are given only for firm matches. Some rows mark clone size as missing; the rest say once, few, many or name a class of expanded clone.

size: -
D: TRBD2
J: TRBJ2-7
V: TRBV27
CDR3: CASRGYSSGAYEQYF
DNA: TGTGCCAGCAGGGGCTATTCTAGCGGGGCCTACGAGCAGTACTTC

size: -
D: TRBD2
J: TRBJ2-5
V: TRBV28
CDR3: CASSPAGSETQYF
DNA: TGTGCCAGCAGTCCAGCGGGGTCAGAGACCCAGTACTTC

size: -
D: -
J: TRBJ2-4
V: TRBV29-1
CDR3: CSVDSRMVGGEQYF
DNA: TGCAGCGTTGATTCTCGGATGGTCGGTGGGGAGCAGTACTTC

size: -
D: -
J: TRBJ2-5
V: TRBV11-3
CDR3: CASTGGETQYF
DNA: TGTGCCAGCACCGGCGGGGAGACCCAGTACTTC

size: -
D: TRBD1
J: TRBJ2-3
V: TRBV11-3
CDR3: CASSLGTGDTQYF
DNA: TGTGCCAGCAGCTTGGGGACAGGTGATACGCAGTATTTT

size: -
D: TRBD1
J: TRBJ1-5
V: TRBV27
CDR3: CASSSGQGASNQPQHF
DNA: TGTGCCAGCAGTTCCGGACAGGGGGCGAGTAATCAGCCCCAGCATTTT

size: once
D: TRBD1
J: TRBJ1-2
V: TRBV9
CDR3: CASSARQGYGEGGYTF
DNA: TGTGCCAGCAGCGCCAGACAGGGGTATGGCGAGGGAGGCTACACCTTC

size: -
D: -
J: TRBJ1-1
V: TRBV5-6
CDR3: CASSTTPRGIGNTEAFF
DNA: TGTGCCAGCAGCACTACCCCCCGGGGAATTGGGAACACTGAAGCTTTCTTT

size: -
D: -
J: TRBJ2-7
V: TRBV14
CDR3: CASSQDPTEGLGEQYF
DNA: TGTGCCAGCAGCCAAGATCCGACGGAGGGCCTCGGCGAGCAGTACTTC

size: -
D: TRBD1
J: TRBJ1-3
V: TRBV5-1
CDR3: CASSPGGTDGNTIYF
DNA: TGCGCCAGCAGCCCTGGCGGGACAGACGGAAACACCATATATTTT

size: -
D: TRBD2
J: TRBJ2-2
V: TRBV6-4
CDR3: CASSDLAAPGELFF
DNA: TGTGCCAGCAGTGACCTAGCGGCGCCCGGGGAGCTGTTTTTT

size: -
D: -
J: TRBJ1-3
V: TRBV5-6
CDR3: CASSLGTEQSSGNTIYF
DNA: TGTGCCAGCAGCTTGGGAACAGAACAGAGCTCTGGAAACACCATATATTTT

size: once
D: TRBD2
J: TRBJ2-1
V: TRBV7-2
CDR3: CASTQREAYNEQFF
DNA: TGTGCCAGCACTCAGCGGGAGGCCTACAATGAGCAGTTCTTC

size: once
D: -
J: TRBJ2-1
V: TRBV2
CDR3: CASSPRQATNEQFF
DNA: TGTGCCAGCAGTCCCAGACAGGCGACCAATGAGCAGTTCTTC

size: -
D: -
J: TRBJ2-2
V: TRBV5-6
CDR3: CASSLAGGTTGELFF
DNA: TGTGCCAGCAGCTTGGCCGGGGGAACGACCGGGGAGCTGTTTTTT

size: -
D: TRBD2
J: TRBJ2-3
V: TRBV5-1
CDR3: CASSKILAGGLKDTQYF
DNA: TGCGCCAGCAGCAAGATTCTAGCGGGAGGACTTAAGGATACGCAGTATTTT